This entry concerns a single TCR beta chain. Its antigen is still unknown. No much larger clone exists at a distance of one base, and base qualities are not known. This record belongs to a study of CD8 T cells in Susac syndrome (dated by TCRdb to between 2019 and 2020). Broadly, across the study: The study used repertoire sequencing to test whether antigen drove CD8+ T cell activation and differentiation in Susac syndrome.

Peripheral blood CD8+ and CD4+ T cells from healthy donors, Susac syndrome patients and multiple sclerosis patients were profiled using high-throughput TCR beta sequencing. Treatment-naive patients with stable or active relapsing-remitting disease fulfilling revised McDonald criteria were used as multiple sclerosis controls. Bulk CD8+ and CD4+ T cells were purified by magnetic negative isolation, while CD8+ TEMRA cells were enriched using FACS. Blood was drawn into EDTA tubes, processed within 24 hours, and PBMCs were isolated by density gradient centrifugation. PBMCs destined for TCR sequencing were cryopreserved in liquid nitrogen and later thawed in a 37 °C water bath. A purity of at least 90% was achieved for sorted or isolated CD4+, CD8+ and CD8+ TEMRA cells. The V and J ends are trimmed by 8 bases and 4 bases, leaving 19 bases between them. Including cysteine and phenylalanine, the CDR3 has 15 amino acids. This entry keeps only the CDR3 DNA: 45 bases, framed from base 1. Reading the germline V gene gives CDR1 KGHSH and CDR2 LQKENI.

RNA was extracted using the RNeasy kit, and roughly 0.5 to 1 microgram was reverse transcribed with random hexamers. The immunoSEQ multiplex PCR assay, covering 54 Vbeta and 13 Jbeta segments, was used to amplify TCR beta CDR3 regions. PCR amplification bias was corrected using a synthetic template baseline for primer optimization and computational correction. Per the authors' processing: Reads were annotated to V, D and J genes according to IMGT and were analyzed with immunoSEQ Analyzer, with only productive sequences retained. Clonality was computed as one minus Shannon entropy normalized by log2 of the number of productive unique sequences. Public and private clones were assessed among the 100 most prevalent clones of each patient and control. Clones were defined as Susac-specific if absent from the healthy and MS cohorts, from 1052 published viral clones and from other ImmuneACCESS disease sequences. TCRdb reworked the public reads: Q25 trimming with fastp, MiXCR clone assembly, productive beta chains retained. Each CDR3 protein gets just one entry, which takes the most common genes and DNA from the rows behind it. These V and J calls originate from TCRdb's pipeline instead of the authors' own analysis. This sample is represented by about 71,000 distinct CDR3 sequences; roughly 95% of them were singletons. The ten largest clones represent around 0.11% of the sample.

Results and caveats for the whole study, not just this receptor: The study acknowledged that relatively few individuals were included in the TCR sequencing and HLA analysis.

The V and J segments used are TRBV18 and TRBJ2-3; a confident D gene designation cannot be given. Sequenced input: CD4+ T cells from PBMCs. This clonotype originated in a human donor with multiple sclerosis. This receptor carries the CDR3 CASLLGLTNPDTQYF. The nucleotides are TGTGCCAGCCTCCTCGGGTTGACCAATCCAGATACGCAGTATTTT.